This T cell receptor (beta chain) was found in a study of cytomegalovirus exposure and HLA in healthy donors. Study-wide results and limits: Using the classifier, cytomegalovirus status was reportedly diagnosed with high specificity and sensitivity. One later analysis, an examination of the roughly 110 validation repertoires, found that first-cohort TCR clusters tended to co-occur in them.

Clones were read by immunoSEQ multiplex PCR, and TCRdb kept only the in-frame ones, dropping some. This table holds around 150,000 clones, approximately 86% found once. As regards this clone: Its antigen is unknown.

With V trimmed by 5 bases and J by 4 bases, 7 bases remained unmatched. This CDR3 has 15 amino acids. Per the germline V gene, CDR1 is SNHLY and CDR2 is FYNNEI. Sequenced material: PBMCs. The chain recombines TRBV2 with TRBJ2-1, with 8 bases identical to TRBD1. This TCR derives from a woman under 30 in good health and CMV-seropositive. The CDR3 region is CASSPDRASYNEQFF. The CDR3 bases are TGTGCCAGCAGTCCGGACAGGGCATCATACAATGAGCAGTTCTTC.